A selection of T cell receptor beta chains follows, all from one sample in a study of blood T cells in healthy people across ages. TCRdb passed the 5' RACE reads through MiXCR, listing each CDR3 protein once. The sample shows more than 800,000 distinct CDR3 sequences, under 30% of them seen only once. Sequencing was carried out using blood. The receptors shown here come from a woman older than 75 in good health. Both conserved end residues are part of each CDR3. A D gene is named only where the DNA matches it firmly. Size is omitted from some rows. Given values are once, few, many or a class for expanded clones.

v_gene	j_gene	abundance	d_gene	CDR3nt	CDR3aa
TRBV5-1	TRBJ2-6	many	TRBD2	TGCGCCAGCAGCTTGGTAGGTAGCGGGGGCTCTGGGGCCAACGTCCTGACTTTC	CASSLVGSGGSGANVLTF
TRBV20-1	TRBJ1-5	NA	TRBD1	TGCAGTGCTAGCGAGAGGACAGGGGGCAATCAGCCCCAGCATTTT	CSASERTGGNQPQHF
TRBV6-5	TRBJ2-5	NA	TRBD1	TGTGCCAGCAGTCGACAGGGGGTCGGAGAGACCCAGTACTTC	CASSRQGVGETQYF
TRBV5-6	TRBJ1-2	few	NA	TGTGCCAGCAACTCAGTTGGTTTCAGGGTCTACACCTTC	CASNSVGFRVYTF
TRBV9	TRBJ2-1	NA	TRBD1	TGTGCCAGCAGCGTATCGACCGGGACAGTGTACAATGAGCAGTTCTTC	CASSVSTGTVYNEQFF
TRBV7-2	TRBJ2-3	many	TRBD2	TGTGCCAGCAGCTTCCAACTCGGGACTAGCGACTGGGGGGATACGCAGTATTTT	CASSFQLGTSDWGDTQYF
TRBV5-1	TRBJ1-4	few	TRBD1	TGCGCCAGCAGCTCCCGACAGGGAGGGTCTGAAAAACTGTTTTTT	CASSSRQGGSEKLFF
TRBV6-1	TRBJ1-1	NA	NA	TGTGCCAGCAGTGAAGCGAGAACAGCCGGCGAAGCTTTCTTT	CASSEARTAGEAFF
TRBV6-2/TRBV6-3	TRBJ2-5	many	TRBD2	TGTGCCAGCAGTTACGGGACTAGCGGGGTGTACCAAGAGACCCAGTACTTC	CASSYGTSGVYQETQYF
TRBV9	TRBJ2-4	many	NA	TGTGCCAGCAGCTCCCGGACACAAGAAAACATTCAGTACTTC	CASSSRTQENIQYF
TRBV4-3	TRBJ2-6	many	TRBD2	TGCGCCAGCAGCCATGGTAGCGGGAGGTCTGGGGCCAACGTCCTGACTTTC	CASSHGSGRSGANVLTF
TRBV6-5	TRBJ2-7	many	NA	TGTGCCAGCAGTTACTCGGCAGGCCCCTACGAGCAGTACTTC	CASSYSAGPYEQYF
TRBV6-2/TRBV6-3	TRBJ2-3	many	NA	TGCCTTGCAGATACGCAGTATTTT	CLADTQYF
TRBV4-3	TRBJ2-7	NA	NA	TGCGCCAGCAGCCAAGGGGTACAGGGATCCTGCGAGCAGTACTTC	CASSQGVQGSCEQYF
TRBV20-1	TRBJ2-1	many	NA	TGCAGTGCGGATGGTAGACGGGCTTACAATGAGCAGTTCTTC	CSADGRRAYNEQFF
TRBV6-2/TRBV6-3	TRBJ2-1	many	NA	TGTGCCAGCACTCAAAACGGCGGGGTGGAGTTCTTC	CASTQNGGVEFF
TRBV27	TRBJ2-2	NA	NA	TGTGCCAGCATTCGCCGGAGCACCGGGGAGCTGTTTTTT	CASIRRSTGELFF
TRBV21-1	TRBJ2-4	many	NA	TGTGCCAGCAGCCCGACCCGTTTAGCCAAAAACATTCAGTACTTC	CASSPTRLAKNIQYF
TRBV7-2	TRBJ2-2	NA	NA	TGTGCCAGCAGCTTAAGCGTCGGGGGTACCGGGGAGCTGTTTTTT	CASSLSVGGTGELFF
TRBV12-3/TRBV12-4	TRBJ2-5	many	TRBD2	TGTGCCAGCAGTGGAGCGGGGGGATTAGAGACCCAGTACTTC	CASSGAGGLETQYF
TRBV2	TRBJ1-5	few	NA	TGTGCCAGCAGTGAACGGTACGTTGCGGGAGGTAATCAGCCCCAGCATTTT	CASSERYVAGGNQPQHF
TRBV7-2	TRBJ2-7	many	NA	TGTGCCAGCAGCTTAGAACAGGGCTACGAGCAGTACTTC	CASSLEQGYEQYF
TRBV27	TRBJ2-1	many	TRBD2	TGTGCCAGCAGACCGGGACTAGCGTTAGGAGAGCAGTTCTTC	CASRPGLALGEQFF
TRBV12-3/TRBV12-4	TRBJ1-5	few	TRBD1	TGTGCCAGCAGCCGCACAGGGGGCAATCAGCCCCGGCATTTT	CASSRTGGNQPRHF
TRBV20-1	TRBJ2-5	NA	NA	TGCAGTGCTAGAGATCGAGGGTCGACCGAGACCCAGTACTTC	CSARDRGSTETQYF
TRBV7-2	TRBJ1-4	few	TRBD1	TGTGCCAGCAGTAAACCGGGACAGGGGAATGAAAAACTGTTTTTT	CASSKPGQGNEKLFF
TRBV20-1	TRBJ2-5	NA	TRBD2	TGCAGTGCTCAGCGGGGGGCACAAGAGACCCAGTACTTC	CSAQRGAQETQYF
TRBV6-5	TRBJ1-1	many	NA	TGTGCCAGCAGATACTATAAGAACACTGAAGCTTTCTTT	CASRYYKNTEAFF
TRBV20-1	TRBJ1-6	many	TRBD1	TGCAGTGCTACACCTGGGACAGGGAAAAATTCACCCCTCCACTTT	CSATPGTGKNSPLHF